A single sample is the source of the 6 T cell receptor beta chains below, sequenced in a study of memory CD4+ T cells and cytomegalovirus serostatus. The sort gate was single viable CD3+CD4+CD8-CD45RO+ cells for memory CD4+ T cells. This table comes from immunoSEQ multiplex PCR, and its TCRdb copy is limited to in-frame clones, with some not included. The sample lists 85,000 to 100,000 clones, about 80% occurring once. The sample taken for sequencing was memory CD4+ T cells from blood. The source is an adult in good health and CMV-seropositive.

V gene TRBV19 combines with J gene TRBJ1-5, with D possibly matching TRBD1 (6 bases). This CDR3 is built from 15 residues. Germline loops: CDR1 LNHDA, CDR2 SQIVND (reference sequence). V was trimmed by 6 bases and J by 6 bases, leaving 18 bases between them. DNA for the CDR3: TGTGCCAGTAGACCCTCTGATGGGGGCGGTCAGCCCCAGCATTTT. Protein product: CASRPSDGGGQPQHF.

The J gene is TRBJ1-1, the V gene TRBV18; 7 bases fit TRBD1. J gave up 5 bases and V 3 bases, and 3 bases lay outside the gene matches. The V gene's germline CDR1 is KGHSH and CDR2 LQKENI. CDR3 length: 13 residues. CDR3 DNA: TGTGCCAGCTCACCGACAGGGTATACTGAAGCTTTCTTT. It encodes CASSPTGYTEAFF.

This clone was counted once. This chain joins TRBV9 and TRBJ2-1; 13 nucleotides agree with TRBD2. Trimming at V came to 4 bases and at J to 8 bases, leaving 18 bases not matched to a gene. The germline V gene has CDR1 SGDLS and CDR2 YYNGEE. This CDR3 is 19 amino acids long. Written as DNA, the CDR3 is TGTGCCAGCAGCCCTGGACTAGCGGGAGTTGTGGAAGGGGGCGATGAGCAGTTCTTC. Translation: CASSPGLAGVVEGGDEQFF.

The J gene is TRBJ2-5, the V gene TRBV18; TRBD1 is a possible D gene (5 bases). V was pared by 3 bases and J by 2 bases, with 7 bases between. Germline CDR1 is KGHSH and CDR2 is LQKENI. CDR3 length equals 13 residues. CDR3 sequence: CASSPDIQETQYF. CDR3 nucleotide sequence: TGTGCCAGCTCACCGGACATACAAGAGACCCAGTACTTC.

The V gene is TRBV15, the J gene TRBJ2-1; TRBD2 aligns across 13 bases. Germline V gene lookup returns CDR1 LNHNV and CDR2 YYDKDF (reference sequence). Trimming cost V 1 base and J 3 bases; bases outside gene matches: 12. The CDR3 is made up of 20 amino acids. The DNA for the CDR3 is TGTGCCACCAGCAGAGGTGTAACTAGCGGGAGGGCCTACTACTACAATGAGCAGTTCTTC. Its translation is CATSRGVTSGRAYYYNEQFF.

This sequence joins TRBV6-5 and TRBJ2-5; D uncertain. Germline V gene sequence: CDR1 MNHEY, CDR2 SVGAGI. V shed 6 bases and J shed 5 bases, with 10 bases lying between them. This CDR3 has 12 residues. The CDR3 protein is CASRRLGETQYF. In DNA form, the CDR3 reads TGTGCCAGCAGGCGGCTAGGGGAGACCCAGTACTTC.